What follows describes a single T cell receptor (beta chain). It lacks a known antigen. Nothing much larger sits one base from this clone, and base qualities are not available. The CDR3 runs 14 amino acids, cysteine and phenylalanine included. CDR3 DNA only is kept here, 42 bases in frame from base 1. Taken from the germline V gene, the CDR1 and CDR2 loops are SGHRS and YFSETQ. For this chain, trimming is 4 bases at the V end and 4 bases at the J end, and the number of junction bases without a gene match is 8. TCRbeta CDR3 regions were amplified from genomic DNA by means of the immunoSEQ Assay, a bias-controlled multiplex PCR. The authors' analysis ran thus. The number of nucleated cells in each sample was estimated from the amplification of reference gene primers within the assay. Sequence reads were collapsed and filtered to measure the absolute abundance of every unique TCRbeta CDR3 rearrangement. For each sample, productive Simpson clonality was calculated as the square root of Simpson's diversity index over productive rearrangements. TCRdb limited this immuneACCESS table to in-frame rearrangements with V and J called. A share of clones is missing; checked studies link under half to unresolved V genes, and the rest is unexplained. That table supplies the V and J calls and clone size; D and trimming were determined from the DNA. In this sample the table shows over 90,000 clones, roughly 80% of which occur a single time. The ten largest clones represent less than 5% of the sample.

Each collaborating institution followed its own protocols to collect whole blood in K2EDTA tubes. Collaborator samples were shipped for TCRbeta analysis as frozen whole blood, isolated PBMCs, or DNA extracted from either sample type. These data come from a study of blood T cell repertoires in COVID-19 (dated by TCRdb to about 2020). For the study in its entirety: Collaborator samples came from the United States, Italy and Spain and covered acute and convalescent phases of COVID-19. Subjects who had been exposed to COVID-19, were actively infected with it, or had recovered from it provided the deeply sampled blood TCRbeta repertoires that made up the dataset. Samples came from the ongoing ImmuneRACE study (first 160 participants) plus 1,254 subjects from 6 global collaborators. Where available, HLA class I and class II types were obtained from metadata supplied by the sample provider rather than from assay-based typing. The prospective study material was composed of cDNA or gDNA derived from T cells, B-cell-depleted T cells, or PBMCs. Nearly every sample came with metadata listing a de-identified subject ID, COVID-19 status, age in years and sex. The repertoires were released in a freely available public database meant as a resource for research on the immune response to SARS-CoV-2. What the work shows at the level of the full study, not this receptor alone: The quantity of clinical and demographic metadata differed by source and by participant and was supplied without curation.

The chain uses TRBV5-1 and TRBJ2-7, with 7 middle bases fitting TRBD1. What was sequenced was peripheral blood. The TCR comes from a human donor in a cohort sampled during active COVID-19. The CDR3 region: CASSPQQGPYEQYF. At the DNA level, the sequence is TGCGCCAGCAGCCCACAACAGGGGCCTTACGAGCAGTACTTC.